This section outlines one T cell receptor beta chain sequence together with its context. This sample stems from a study of blood T cell repertoires in COVID-19. Whole-study context: There were acute and convalescent COVID-19 samples, and they came from the United States, Italy and Spain. PBMCs, B-cell-depleted T cells, or T cells provided the cDNA or gDNA that made up the material.

CDR1 is SGDLS and CDR2 is YYNGEE in the germline V gene. The CDR3 is 14 amino acids. The trim removed 7 bases at V and 6 bases at J, leaving 7 bases unmatched. Original data processing: Estimated nucleated cell counts came from reference gene primer amplification. This table comes from immunoSEQ multiplex PCR, and its TCRdb copy is limited to in-frame clones, with some not included. V and J calls and clone size are copied from that table; D and trimming were computed from the DNA. The sample holds about 260,000 clones, around 89% seen once. This sequence originates from a man between 60 and 70 years old who had recovered from COVID-19. Sequencing input: peripheral blood. The gene calls are TRBV9 and TRBJ1-4, with 9 positions matching TRBD1. The CDR3 sequence: CASGMTGGHEKLFF. CDR3 DNA sequence: TGTGCCAGCGGTATGACAGGGGGACATGAAAAACTGTTTTTT.